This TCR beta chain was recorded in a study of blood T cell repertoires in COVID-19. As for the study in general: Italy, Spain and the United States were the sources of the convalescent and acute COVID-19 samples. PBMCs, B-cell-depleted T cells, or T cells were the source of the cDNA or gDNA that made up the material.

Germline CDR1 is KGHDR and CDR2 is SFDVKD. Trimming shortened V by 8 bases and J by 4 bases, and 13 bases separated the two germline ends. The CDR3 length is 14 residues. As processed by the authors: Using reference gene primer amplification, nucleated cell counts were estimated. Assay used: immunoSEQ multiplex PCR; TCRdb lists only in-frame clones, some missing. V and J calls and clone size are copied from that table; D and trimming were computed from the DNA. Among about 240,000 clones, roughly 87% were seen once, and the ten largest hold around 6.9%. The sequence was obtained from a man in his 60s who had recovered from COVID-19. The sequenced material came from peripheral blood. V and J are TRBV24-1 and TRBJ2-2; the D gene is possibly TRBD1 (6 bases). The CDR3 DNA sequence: TGTGCCACCATGGCAAACAGGGCCACCGGGGAGCTGTTTTTT. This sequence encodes CATMANRATGELFF.